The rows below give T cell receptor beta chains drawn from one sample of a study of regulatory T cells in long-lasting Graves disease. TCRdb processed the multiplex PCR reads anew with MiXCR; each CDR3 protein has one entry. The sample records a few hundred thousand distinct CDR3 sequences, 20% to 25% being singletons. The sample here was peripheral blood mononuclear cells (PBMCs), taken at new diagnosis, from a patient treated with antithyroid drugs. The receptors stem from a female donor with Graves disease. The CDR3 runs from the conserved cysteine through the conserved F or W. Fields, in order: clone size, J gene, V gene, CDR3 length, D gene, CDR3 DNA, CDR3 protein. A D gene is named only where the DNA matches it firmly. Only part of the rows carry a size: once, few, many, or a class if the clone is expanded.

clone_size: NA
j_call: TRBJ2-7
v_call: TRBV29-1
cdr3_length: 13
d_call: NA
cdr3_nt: TGCAGCGTTGAAGGATATCCCAGGTCCGAGCAGTACTTC
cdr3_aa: CSVEGYPRSEQYF

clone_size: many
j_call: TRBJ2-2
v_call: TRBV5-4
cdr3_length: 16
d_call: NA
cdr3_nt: TGTGCCAGCACCCCCCATGCAGGAACGAACACCGGGGAGCTGTTTTTT
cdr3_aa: CASTPHAGTNTGELFF

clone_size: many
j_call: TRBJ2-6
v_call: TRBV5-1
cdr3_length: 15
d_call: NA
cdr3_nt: TGCGCCAGCAGCCCAGGAGTATCTGGGGCCAACGTCCTGACTTTC
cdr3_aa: CASSPGVSGANVLTF

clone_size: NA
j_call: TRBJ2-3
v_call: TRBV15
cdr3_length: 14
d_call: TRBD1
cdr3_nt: TGTGCCACCGGCATAGACAGGGGGCAGGATACGCAGTATTTT
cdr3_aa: CATGIDRGQDTQYF

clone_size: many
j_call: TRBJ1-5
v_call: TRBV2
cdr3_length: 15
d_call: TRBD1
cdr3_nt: TGTGCCAGCAGTGTACAGGACAGGGGCTTTCAGCCCCAGCATTTT
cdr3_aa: CASSVQDRGFQPQHF

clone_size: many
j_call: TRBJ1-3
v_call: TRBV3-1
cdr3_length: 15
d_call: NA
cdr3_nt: TGTGCCAGCAGCCAAGATCCTCCAGGAAGAAACACCATATATTTT
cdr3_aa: CASSQDPPGRNTIYF

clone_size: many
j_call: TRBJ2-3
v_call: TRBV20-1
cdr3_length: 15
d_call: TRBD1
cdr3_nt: TGCAGTGCTAGCCTATCGACAGGGAATACAGATACGCAGTATTTT
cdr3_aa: CSASLSTGNTDTQYF

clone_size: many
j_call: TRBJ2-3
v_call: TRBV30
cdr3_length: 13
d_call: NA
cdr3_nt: TGTGCCTGGGTTGGACAGTTTAGAGATACGCAGTATTTT
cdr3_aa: CAWVGQFRDTQYF

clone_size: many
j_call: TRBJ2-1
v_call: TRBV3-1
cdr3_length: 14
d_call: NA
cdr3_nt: TGTGCCAGCAGCCAAGATTCGGGCAGGGGAAGGCAGTTCTTC
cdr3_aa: CASSQDSGRGRQFF

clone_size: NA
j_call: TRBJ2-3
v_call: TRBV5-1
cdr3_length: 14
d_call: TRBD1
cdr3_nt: TGCGCCAGCAGCCCCGGACAGGGCACAGATACGCGGTATTTT
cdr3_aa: CASSPGQGTDTRYF

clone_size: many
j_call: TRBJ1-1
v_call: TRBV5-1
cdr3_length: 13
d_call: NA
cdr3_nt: TGTGCCAGCTCCTTGGAGGGGAACACTGAAGCTTTCTTT
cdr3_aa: CASSLEGNTEAFF

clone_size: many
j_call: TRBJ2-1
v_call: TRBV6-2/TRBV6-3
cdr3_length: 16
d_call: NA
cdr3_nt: TGTGCCAGCAGGACATCCGGTAGGAGCTCCTACAATGAGCAGTTCTTC
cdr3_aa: CASRTSGRSSYNEQFF

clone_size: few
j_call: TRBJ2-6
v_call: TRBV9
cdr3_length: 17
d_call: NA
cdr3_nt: TGTGCCAGCAGCCCCAAGCAGCGGCGGTATGAGGCCAACGTCCTGACTTTC
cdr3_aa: CASSPKQRRYEANVLTF

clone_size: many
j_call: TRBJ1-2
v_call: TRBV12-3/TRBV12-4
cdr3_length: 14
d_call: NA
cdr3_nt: TGTGCCAGCAGTTTAGGGCGGAATAGCTATGGCTACACCTTC
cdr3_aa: CASSLGRNSYGYTF

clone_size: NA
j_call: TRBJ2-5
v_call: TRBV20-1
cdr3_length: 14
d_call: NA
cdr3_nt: TGCAGTGCCAAGAGGACGGAAGCGGTGGAGACCCAGTACTTC
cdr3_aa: CSAKRTEAVETQYF

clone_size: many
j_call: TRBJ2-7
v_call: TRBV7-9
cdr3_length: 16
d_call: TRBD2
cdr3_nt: TGTGCCAGCAGCAATGGACTAGCGGGGCCTCCCTACGAGCAGTACTTC
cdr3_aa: CASSNGLAGPPYEQYF

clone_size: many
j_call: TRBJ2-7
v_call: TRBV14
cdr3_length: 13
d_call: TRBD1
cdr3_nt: TGTGCCAGCAGCCCTGGACAGGTCGGCGAGCAGTACTTC
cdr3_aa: CASSPGQVGEQYF

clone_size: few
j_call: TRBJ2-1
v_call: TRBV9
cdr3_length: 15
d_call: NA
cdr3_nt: TGTGCCAGCAGCGCCCTCCCCGGGGGTGGCAATGAGCAGTTCTTC
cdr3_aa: CASSALPGGGNEQFF

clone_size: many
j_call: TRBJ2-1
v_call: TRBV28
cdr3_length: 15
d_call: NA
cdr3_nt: TGTGCCAGCATCCTAGGGGGGACCTCCTACAATGAGCAGTTCTTC
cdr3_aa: CASILGGTSYNEQFF

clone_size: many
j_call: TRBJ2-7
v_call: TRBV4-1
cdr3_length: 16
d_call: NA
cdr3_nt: TGCGCCAGCAGCCAAGTCTTAACTATGAGCTCCTACGAGCAGTACTTC
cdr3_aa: CASSQVLTMSSYEQYF

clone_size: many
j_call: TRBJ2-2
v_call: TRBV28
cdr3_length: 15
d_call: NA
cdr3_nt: TGTGCCAGCAGTTTGGGTACAGCGAGCGGTGGGGAGCTGTTTTTT
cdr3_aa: CASSLGTASGGELFF

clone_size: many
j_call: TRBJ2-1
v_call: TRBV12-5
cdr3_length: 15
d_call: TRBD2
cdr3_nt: TGTCCTAGTGCTGGGACTAGCGGGAGTTACGATGAGCAGTTCTTC
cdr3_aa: CPSAGTSGSYDEQFF

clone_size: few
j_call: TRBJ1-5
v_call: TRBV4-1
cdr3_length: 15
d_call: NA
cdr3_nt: TGCGCCAGCAGCCAAGATCCTGAAGGGCGCCAGCCCCAGCATTTT
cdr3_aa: CASSQDPEGRQPQHF

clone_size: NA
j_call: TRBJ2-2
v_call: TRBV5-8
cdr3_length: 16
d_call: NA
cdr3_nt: TGTGCCAGCAGCCCGGACCAGGGACAAGTCACCGGGGAGCTGTTTTTT
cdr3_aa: CASSPDQGQVTGELFF

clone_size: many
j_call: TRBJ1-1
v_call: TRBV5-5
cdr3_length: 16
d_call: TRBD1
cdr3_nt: TGTGCCAGCAGCTTCGGGACAGGGGGTTGGGTCACTGAAGCTTTCTTT
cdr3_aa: CASSFGTGGWVTEAFF

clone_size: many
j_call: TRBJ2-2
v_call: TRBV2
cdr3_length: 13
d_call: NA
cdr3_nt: TGTGCCAGCAGGAGGGTTAGCACCGGGGAGCTGTTTTTT
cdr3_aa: CASRRVSTGELFF

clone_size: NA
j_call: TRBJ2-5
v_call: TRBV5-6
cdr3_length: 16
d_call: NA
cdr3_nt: TGTGCCAGCAGCTGGACGGCCACCCGGGGGACAGAGACCCAGTACTTC
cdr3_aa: CASSWTATRGTETQYF

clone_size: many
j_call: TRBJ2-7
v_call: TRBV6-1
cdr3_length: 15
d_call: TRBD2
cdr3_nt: TGTGCCAGCAGTCCCCAGGGTAGCGGGGGCTACGAGCAGTACTTC
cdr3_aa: CASSPQGSGGYEQYF

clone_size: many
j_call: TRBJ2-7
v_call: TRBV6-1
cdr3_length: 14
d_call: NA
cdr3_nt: TGTGCCAGCAGTGAGGGACTGCCGACCTACGAGCAGTACTTC
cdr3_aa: CASSEGLPTYEQYF

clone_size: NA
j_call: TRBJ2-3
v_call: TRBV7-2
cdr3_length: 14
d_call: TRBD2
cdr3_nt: TGTGCCAGCAGCTTAGGCGGACTAGCGGGGGGGCAGTATTTT
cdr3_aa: CASSLGGLAGGQYF

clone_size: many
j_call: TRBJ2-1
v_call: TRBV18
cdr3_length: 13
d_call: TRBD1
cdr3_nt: TGTGCCAGCGCGGGACAGGGCTACAATGAGCAGTTCTTC
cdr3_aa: CASAGQGYNEQFF

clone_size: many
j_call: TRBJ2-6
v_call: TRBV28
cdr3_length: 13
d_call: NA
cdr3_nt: TGTGCCAGCCTTCGCTCTGGGGCCAACGTCCTGACTTTC
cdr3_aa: CASLRSGANVLTF

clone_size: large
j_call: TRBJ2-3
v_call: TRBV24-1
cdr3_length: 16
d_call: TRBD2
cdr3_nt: TGTGCCACCAGTGATTTGCTAGCGGGGGGCACAGATACGCAGTATTTT
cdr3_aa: CATSDLLAGGTDTQYF

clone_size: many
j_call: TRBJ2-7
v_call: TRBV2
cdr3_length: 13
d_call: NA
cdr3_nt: TGTGCCAGCAGTGATCTGGGGGCCGACGAGCAGTACTTC
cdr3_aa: CASSDLGADEQYF

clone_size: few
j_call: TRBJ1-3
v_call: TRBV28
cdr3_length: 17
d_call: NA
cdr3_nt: TGTGCCAGCAGTTTTAGGACTGCGGGGCTCTCTGGAAACACCATATATTTT
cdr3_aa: CASSFRTAGLSGNTIYF

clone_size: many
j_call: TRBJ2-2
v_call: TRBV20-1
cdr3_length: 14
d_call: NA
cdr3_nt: TGCAGTGCTCCACGGGGCTATGAAACCGGGGAGCTGTTTTTT
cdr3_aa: CSAPRGYETGELFF

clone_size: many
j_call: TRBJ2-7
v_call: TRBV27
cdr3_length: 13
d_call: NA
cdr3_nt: TGTGCCAGCAGCGGAGTTGGCTCCTACGAGCAGTACTTC
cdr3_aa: CASSGVGSYEQYF

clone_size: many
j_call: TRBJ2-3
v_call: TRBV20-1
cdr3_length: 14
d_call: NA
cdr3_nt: TGCAGTGGCAAGAGCGGTCCTAGCACAGATACGCAGTATTTT
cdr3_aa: CSGKSGPSTDTQYF

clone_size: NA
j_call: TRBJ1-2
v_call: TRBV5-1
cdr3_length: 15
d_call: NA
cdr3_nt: TGCGCCAGCAGCCCCGAGGGGGGCACGAGCTATGGCTACACCTTC
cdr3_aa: CASSPEGGTSYGYTF

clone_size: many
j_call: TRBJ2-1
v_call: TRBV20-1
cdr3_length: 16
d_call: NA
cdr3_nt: TGCAGTGCAGGGGGGCCGGGGGGCTTCGCTTGGAATGAGCAGTTCTTC
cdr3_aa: CSAGGPGGFAWNEQFF

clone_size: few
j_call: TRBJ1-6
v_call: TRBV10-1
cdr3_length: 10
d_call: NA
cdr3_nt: TGCGCCAGGCCGGGCCCTCAGAGCCACTTT
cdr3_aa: CARPGPQSHF

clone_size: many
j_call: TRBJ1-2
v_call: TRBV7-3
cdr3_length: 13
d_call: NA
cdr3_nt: TGTGCCAGCAGCACCCTGGCGGGCTATGGCTACACCTTC
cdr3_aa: CASSTLAGYGYTF

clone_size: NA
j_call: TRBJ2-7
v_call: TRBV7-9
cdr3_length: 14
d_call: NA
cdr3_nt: TGTGCCAGCAGCTTATTGCGCGGTTCTGGGGAGCAGTACTTC
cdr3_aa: CASSLLRGSGEQYF

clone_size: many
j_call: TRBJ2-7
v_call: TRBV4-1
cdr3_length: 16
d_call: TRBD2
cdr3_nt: TGCGCCAGCAGCCAAGTGATAGCGGGAGGGCCGGACGAGCAGTACTTC
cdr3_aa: CASSQVIAGGPDEQYF

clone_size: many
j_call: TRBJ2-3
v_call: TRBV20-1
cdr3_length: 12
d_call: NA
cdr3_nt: TGCAGTGCTAGGGGGACCGGGGATACGCAGTATTTT
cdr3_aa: CSARGTGDTQYF

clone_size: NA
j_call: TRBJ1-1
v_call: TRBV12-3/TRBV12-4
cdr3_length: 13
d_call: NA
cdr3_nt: TGTGCCAGCCGGCAGGGGTTGGGCACTGAAGCTTTCTTT
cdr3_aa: CASRQGLGTEAFF

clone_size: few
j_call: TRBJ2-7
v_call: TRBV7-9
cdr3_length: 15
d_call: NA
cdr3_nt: TGTGCCAGCAGCCTGGGGACCCGCAGCTCCTACGAGCAGTACTTC
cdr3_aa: CASSLGTRSSYEQYF

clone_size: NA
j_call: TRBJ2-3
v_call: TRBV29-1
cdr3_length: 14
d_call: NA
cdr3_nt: TGCAGCGTTGAGGGTCCATTATCCACAGATACGCAGTATTTT
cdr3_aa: CSVEGPLSTDTQYF

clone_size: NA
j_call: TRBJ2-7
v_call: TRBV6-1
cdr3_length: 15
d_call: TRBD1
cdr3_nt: TGTGCCAGCAGATGCCGGGACAGGGGGTTTGGCGAGCAGTACTTC
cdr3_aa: CASRCRDRGFGEQYF

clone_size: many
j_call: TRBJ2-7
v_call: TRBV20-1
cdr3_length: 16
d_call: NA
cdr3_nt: TGCAGTGCTAGCTCCGGGACCGACCTTAGTACCTACGAGCAGTACTTC
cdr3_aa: CSASSGTDLSTYEQYF

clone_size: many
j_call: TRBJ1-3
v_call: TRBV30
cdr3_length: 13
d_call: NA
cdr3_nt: TGTGCCTGGGGACGTGGCTCTGGAAACACCATATATTTT
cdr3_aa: CAWGRGSGNTIYF

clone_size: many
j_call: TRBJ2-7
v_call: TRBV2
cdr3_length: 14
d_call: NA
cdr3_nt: TGTGCCAGCAGACCCGCCGTCCTACGTTACGAGCAGTACTTC
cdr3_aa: CASRPAVLRYEQYF

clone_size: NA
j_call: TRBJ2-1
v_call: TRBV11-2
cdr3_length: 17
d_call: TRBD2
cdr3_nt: TGTGCCAGCAGCTTAGAGGCTAGCGGGAATTGGGCCAATGAGCAGTTCTTC
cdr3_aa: CASSLEASGNWANEQFF

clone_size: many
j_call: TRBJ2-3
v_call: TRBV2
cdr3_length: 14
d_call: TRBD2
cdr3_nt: TGTGCCAGCAGAACTAGCGGGGGTCGGGATACGCAGTATTTT
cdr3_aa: CASRTSGGRDTQYF